These 10 T cell receptor beta chains were all obtained from the same sample, sequenced in a study of shared clonotypes between healthy human individuals. Data came from immunoSEQ multiplex PCR; TCRdb stores just in-frame clones and leaves some out. Of 2,500,000 or so clones in the sample, approximately 94% were seen once. The sample taken for sequencing was naive CD4+ T cells sorted from blood. Subset described: CD45RA+ positively selected. Every receptor here comes from a man between 18 and 35 years old in good health.

The chain couples TRBV11-1 to TRBJ2-7; 7 bases are a match to TRBD1. Germline V gene data show CDR1 as SGHAT and CDR2 as FQDESV (reference sequence). CDR3 length equals 14 residues. Losses at the gene ends were 4 bases for V and 0 bases for J; bases not matched to a gene: 3. CDR3 sequence reads: CASSSTGSSYEQYF. The CDR3 nucleotides read TGTGCCAGCAGCTCGACAGGGAGCTCCTACGAGCAGTACTTC.

A word on this clone: Other DNA variants within this sample encode the same CDR3. V gene TRBV7-6 combines with J gene TRBJ2-5; 7 bases agree with TRBD2. Germline CDR1 is SGHVS and CDR2 is FNYEAQ. Trimming took 5 bases from V and 1 from J; bases not matched to a gene: 4. CDR3 length equals 14 residues. The CDR3 sequence is CASSPLAVQETQYF. In nucleotides, the CDR3 is TGTGCCAGCAGCCCTCTAGCGGTCCAAGAGACCCAGTACTTC.

The rearrangement links TRBV19 to TRBJ2-7; D gene unclear. This CDR3 comprises 15 residues. V lost 1 base and J 3 bases, leaving 13 bases between the germline ends. CDR1 and CDR2 (germline): LNHDA, SQIVND (reference sequence). CDR3 protein: CASSIGTIPYYEQYF. DNA of the CDR3: TGTGCCAGTAGTATAGGGACCATACCGTACTACGAGCAGTACTTC.

A word on this clone: Other DNA variants within this sample encode the same CDR3. The rearrangement links TRBV5-4 to TRBJ2-5; TRBD1 agrees at 8 bases. V dropped 3 bases and J dropped 1; count of bases not matched to a gene: 2. The germline CDR1 and CDR2 sequences are SGHNT and YYREEE (reference sequence). The CDR3 totals 14 residues. The chain's CDR3 is CASSSTGGQETQYF. The CDR3 bases are TGTGCCAGCAGCTCTACAGGGGGCCAAGAGACCCAGTACTTC.

This clone was seen only once. V is TRBV18 and J is TRBJ1-6, with TRBD1 as a possible D gene (5 bases). The germline V gene has CDR1 KGHSH and CDR2 LQKENI. The CDR3 extends over 16 amino acids. Trimming removed 3 bases at V and 11 bases at J, with 20 bases between. The CDR3 sequence is CASSPEGKGANPPLHF. As DNA, the CDR3 is TGTGCCAGCTCACCGGAAGGGAAAGGGGCCAATCCACCCCTCCACTTT. Using reference TRBV18 and TRBJ1-6 for the parts outside the CDR3, the full variable domain is NAGVMQNPRHLVRRRGQEARLRCSPMKGHSHVYWYRQLPEEGLKFMVYLQKENIIDESGMPKERFSAEFPKEGPSILRIQQVVRGDSAAYFCASSPEGKGANPPLHFGNGTRLTVT.

The genes are TRBV2 and TRBJ1-3; unclear D gene. The V end was cut by 11 bases, the J end by 4 bases, with 18 bases between. Germline V CDR1 and CDR2: SNHLY, FYNNEI. This CDR3 has 14 amino acids. The CDR3 DNA reads TGTGCCGGAACGCCCGGGTCATCCGGAAACACCATATATTTT. It yields the protein CAGTPGSSGNTIYF.

The chain joins TRBV18 to TRBJ2-3; no clear D. Deletions cut 3 bases from V and 0 bases from J, with 16 bases between. In germline, CDR1 is KGHSH, CDR2 LQKENI. There are 17 residues in the CDR3. In DNA form, the CDR3 reads TGTGCCAGCTCACCCGCTGAAGTGCGCCGTAGCACAGATACGCAGTATTTT. Translating it yields CASSPAEVRRSTDTQYF.

The chain employs TRBV5-6 and TRBJ1-6; 9 bases match TRBD1. The CDR3 is made up of 14 amino acids. The V gene end was trimmed by 3 bases and the J gene end by 5 bases; junction bases not matched to a gene: 0. The germline V gene encodes CDR1 SGHDT and CDR2 YYEEEE. The CDR3 region is CASSWDRDNSPLHF. The CDR3 DNA follows: TGTGCCAGCAGCTGGGACAGGGATAATTCACCCCTCCACTTT.

This clone showed up just once. V usage is TRBV10-1 and J usage is TRBJ1-3; D remains unclear. In germline, CDR1 is WNHNN, CDR2 SYGVQD (reference sequence). V was trimmed by 3 bases and J by 0 bases, leaving 9 bases between them. CDR3 length equals 15 residues. The CDR3 DNA is TGCGCCAGCAGTGACCCTGGACGCTCTGGAAACACCATATATTTT. It codes for CASSDPGRSGNTIYF.

The gene calls are TRBV5-1 and TRBJ2-1; D perhaps matches TRBD2 (6 bases). Germline CDR1 is SGHRS and CDR2 is YFSETQ. CDR3 length: 13 residues. V lost 3 bases to trimming and J lost 7 bases, with 11 bases between them. In DNA, the CDR3 is TGCGCCAGCAGCTACGGGGGAGCAAATGAGCAGTTCTTC. It translates to CASSYGGANEQFF.